One sample yielded the 24 T cell receptor beta chains listed below, sequenced in a study of blood T cell repertoires in COVID-19. This table comes from immunoSEQ multiplex PCR, and its TCRdb copy is limited to in-frame clones, with some not included. The sample lists some 160,000 clones, 70% to 90% occurring once. The sample was PBMCs or T cells enriched from blood (not recorded which). The source of these receptors is a woman aged 40 to 49 who had recovered from COVID-19.

The chain has TRBV12-5 and TRBJ2-7; 8 positions agree with TRBD2. After removal of 8 bases from V and 1 base from J, the junction contained 7 bases not matched to a gene. The germline gives CDR1 LGHNT, CDR2 FRNRAP. The CDR3 extends over 14 amino acids. This chain's CDR3 is CASWPSGGSYEQYF. CDR3 nucleotide sequence: TGTGCTAGTTGGCCCAGCGGGGGATCCTACGAGCAGTACTTC.

This chain uses TRBV27 with TRBJ2-3; D gene uncertain. The CDR3 consists of 13 residues. The V end lost 3 bases, the J end lost 0 bases, and 4 bases lay between the germline ends. CDR1 is MNHEY, CDR2 SMNVEV, per germline (reference sequence). CDR3 region: CASSFRSTDTQYF. The CDR3 DNA follows: TGTGCCAGCAGTTTCCGGAGCACAGATACGCAGTATTTT.

This chain uses TRBV3-1 (or the pseudogene TRBV3-2) with TRBJ1-5; no reliable D call. Germline values: CDR1 LGHDT, CDR2 YNNKEL (reference sequence). This CDR3 spans 13 amino acids. The ends were cut back, 4 bases at V and 9 bases at J, with 13 bases in the middle. Here the CDR3 DNA reads TGTGCCAGCAGCCCCCCCGGCGGCCTGCCCCAGCATTTT. Residues: CASSPPGGLPQHF.

The rearrangement links TRBV11-2 to TRBJ1-2; 7 bases agree with TRBD1. The CDR3 sequence is 16 residues long. Germline CDR1 and CDR2: SGHAT and FQNNGV. V lost 6 bases to trimming and J lost 0 bases; unmatched junction nucleotides: 10. The CDR3 region is CASSSTGQYTNYGYTF. Written as DNA, the CDR3 is TGTGCCAGCAGTTCTACGGGACAGTACACTAACTATGGCTACACCTTC.

CDR3 bases: TGTGCCAGCAGCTCCCGGACAGTAACGACACCCCTCCACTTT. The encoded protein is CASSSRTVTTPLHF. The chain has TRBV11-2 and TRBJ1-6; perhaps TRBD1 as D (6 bases). The ends were cut back, 4 bases at V and 11 bases at J, with 15 bases in the middle. Germline V gene lookup returns CDR1 SGHAT and CDR2 FQNNGV. This CDR3 has 14 amino acids.

J is TRBJ2-5 and V is TRBV7-9; a possible D gene is TRBD1 (7 bases). Between the trimmed V and J ends, which lost 5 bases and 5 bases, there was a span of 12 bases. The CDR3 runs to 13 residues. CDR1 and CDR2 from the germline V gene are SEHNR and FQNEAQ (reference sequence). This chain's CDR3 is CASSNQGGETQYF. The CDR3 DNA follows: TGTGCCAGCAGCAACCAGGGGGGTGAGACCCAGTACTTC.

Remarks on this clone: The junction differs from germline at one of its ends, possibly a read error. The chain carries TRBV9 and TRBJ1-2; D remains unclear. The CDR3 has 12 residues. From germline, CDR1 is SGDLS and CDR2 YYNGEE. CDR3 DNA: TGTGCCAGCGGAGGGCGAAGCTATGGCTGCACCTTC. It translates to CASGGRSYGCTF.

For the CDR3, the DNA is TGTGCCAGCAGCCCAGGGTTAAACACCGGGGAGCTGTTTTTT. Its translation is CASSPGLNTGELFF. The chain employs TRBV13 and TRBJ2-2, with D perhaps matching TRBD1 (5 bases). V lost 5 bases to trimming and J lost 2 bases, with 9 bases between them. The germline V gene has CDR1 PRHDT and CDR2 FYEKMQ (reference sequence). The CDR3 totals 14 residues.

The gene calls are TRBV9 and TRBJ2-3; 7 bases are a match to TRBD1. The CDR3 extends over 17 amino acids. With V trimmed by 0 bases and J by 0 bases, 7 bases remained unmatched. The germline gives CDR1 SGDLS, CDR2 YYNGEE. CDR3 region: CASSVENSGGSTDTQYF. The CDR3 DNA reads TGTGCCAGCAGCGTAGAAAACTCAGGGGGTAGCACAGATACGCAGTATTTT.

This rearrangement joins TRBV2 to TRBJ1-1, with D maybe TRBD1 (5 bases). This CDR3 spans 15 amino acids. V gave up 3 bases and J gave up 3 bases, with 14 bases separating them. CDR1 and CDR2 from the germline V gene are SNHLY and FYNNEI. The CDR3 sequence is CASSDLVGLDTEAFF. In nucleotides, the CDR3 is TGTGCCAGCAGTGATCTTGTGGGGCTGGACACTGAAGCTTTCTTT.

CDR3: CASSHPGQGRTEAFF. As DNA, the CDR3 is TGCGCCAGCAGCCATCCGGGACAGGGGAGGACTGAAGCTTTCTTT. The chain uses TRBV4-1 and TRBJ1-1; 10 bases fit TRBD1. This CDR3 has 15 residues. Germline V gives CDR1 MGHRA, CDR2 YSYEKL. J gave up 5 bases and V 3 bases, and 6 bases lay outside the gene matches.

This sequence joins TRBV2 and TRBJ2-2; D is perhaps TRBD2 (6 bases). The ends were cut back, 4 bases at V and 7 bases at J, with 16 bases in the middle. From germline, CDR1 is SNHLY and CDR2 FYNNEI. The CDR3 spans 15 residues. CDR3 nucleotide sequence: TGTGCCAGCAGTGTCCCCGACGGGGGACGCGGGGAGCTGTTTTTT. This gives the protein CASSVPDGGRGELFF.

This chain uses TRBV9 with TRBJ1-1; TRBD1 is a possible D gene (5 bases). V was cut by 6 bases and J by 4 bases, with 19 bases left in between. This CDR3 is 15 amino acids long. CDR1 and CDR2 (germline): SGDLS, YYNGEE. This CDR3 reads CASTGRVTRGTEAFF. Written as DNA, the CDR3 is TGTGCCAGCACCGGGAGGGTCACGAGGGGCACTGAAGCTTTCTTT.

The genes are TRBV5-1 and TRBJ1-3; 8 bases agree with TRBD1. This CDR3 contains 17 residues. Trimming cost V 4 bases and J 4 bases; bases outside gene matches: 13. Germline loops: CDR1 SGHRS, CDR2 YFSETQ. The CDR3 here is CASSRDPTGGSGNTIYF. The CDR3 region has the DNA TGCGCCAGCAGCCGAGATCCTACAGGGGGATCAGGAAACACCATATATTTT.

V and J are TRBV3-1 (or the pseudogene TRBV3-2) and TRBJ1-1; D gene uncertain. The CDR3 length is 14 residues. V lost 4 bases, J lost 4 bases, and 13 bases lay in between. The V gene's germline CDR1 is LGHDT and CDR2 YNNKEL (reference sequence). The CDR3 spells CASSLVGEGTEAFF. The CDR3 bases are TGTGCCAGCAGCCTAGTTGGTGAGGGCACTGAAGCTTTCTTT.

This CDR3 is CASSPGQGANYGYTF. CDR3 nucleotide sequence: TGTGCCAGCTCACCGGGACAGGGGGCTAACTATGGCTACACCTTC. The chain links TRBV18 to TRBJ1-2, with 11 bases that match TRBD1. V trimming: 3 bases; J trimming: 0 bases; junction bases outside the gene matches: 0. This CDR3 contains 15 residues. Germline CDR1 is KGHSH and CDR2 is LQKENI.

The J gene is TRBJ2-3, the V gene TRBV6-1; a weak D match, TRBD2 (6 bases). Germline CDR1 MNHNS, CDR2 SASEGT. V lost 1 base and J lost 0, with 17 bases in between. This CDR3 contains 18 residues. DNA for the CDR3: TGTGCCAGCAGTGAAGTTGGGAGACTAGGCCCTAGCACAGATACGCAGTATTTT. This gives the protein CASSEVGRLGPSTDTQYF.

This clone was detected only a few times. This chain uses TRBV6-5 with TRBJ2-7; TRBD2 agrees at 11 bases. The length of the CDR3 is 16 residues. CDR1 is MNHEY and CDR2 is SVGAGI in the germline V gene. Trimming cost V 4 bases and J 8 bases; bases outside gene matches: 13. The CDR3 bases are TGTGCCAGCAGTTTGGGGTGGATTAGCGGGGGGGCTCAGCAGTACTTC. Protein: CASSLGWISGGAQQYF.

This clone has just one count. This sequence joins TRBV7-2 and TRBJ1-1; D gene unclear. The CDR3 loop spans 14 amino acids. Germline V gives CDR1 SGHTA, CDR2 FQGNSA. The V end lost 5 bases, the J end lost 5 bases, and 15 bases lay between the germline ends. CDR3 sequence (DNA): TGTGCCAGCAGCCATCAGGTCGGGGATACTGAAGCTTTCTTT. Its protein product is CASSHQVGDTEAFF. The variable domain in full, completed from reference TRBV7-2 and TRBJ1-1, reads GAGVSQSPSNKVTEKGKDVELRCDPISGHTALYWYRQSLGQGLEFLIYFQGNSAPDKSGLPSDRFSAERTGGSVSTLTIQRTQQEDSAVYLCASSHQVGDTEAFFGQGTRLTVV.

The chain links TRBV4-1 to TRBJ1-5, with TRBD1 as a possible D gene (5 bases). This CDR3 has 14 residues. The germline V gene has CDR1 MGHRA and CDR2 YSYEKL. V was clipped by 2 bases and J by 10 bases, with 15 bases between them. CDR3 nucleotides: TGCGCCAGCAGCCAATTTGGGGACTTAGGACCCCAGCATTTT. This encodes CASSQFGDLGPQHF.

V usage is TRBV6-5 and J usage is TRBJ2-7; 10 nucleotides match TRBD2. Germline lookup yields CDR1 MNHEY and CDR2 SVGAGI. The V segment lost 7 bases and the J segment 1 base; nucleotides outside the gene matches: 4. This CDR3 has 14 residues. CDR3 sequence (DNA): TGTGCCAGCAAAGCGGGGGGGCCTTCCTACGAGCAGTACTTC. It yields the protein CASKAGGPSYEQYF.

The genes are TRBV12-3 or TRBV12-4 and TRBJ2-1; 8 nucleotides line up with TRBD2. V was clipped by 6 bases and J by 2 bases; unmatched bases: 0. The CDR3 has 13 residues. Here the CDR3 reads CASRRGAYNEQFF. Written as DNA, the CDR3 is TGTGCCAGCAGGCGGGGGGCCTACAATGAGCAGTTCTTC.

The genes are TRBV5-1 and TRBJ2-5; D is possibly TRBD1 (5 bases). Looked up from germline, CDR1 is SGHRS and CDR2 is YFSETQ. Trimming removed 5 bases from V and 5 bases from J, with 13 bases in between. The CDR3 length is 13 residues. The CDR3 nucleotides read TGCGCCAGCAGTCGACAGATCCGGGAGACCCAGTACTTC. It translates to CASSRQIRETQYF.

The V and J genes are TRBV18 and TRBJ1-4; TRBD1 is a possible D gene (6 bases). Trimming shortened V by 2 bases and J by 8 bases, and 15 bases separated the two germline ends. This CDR3 is 15 amino acids long. Germline CDR1 and CDR2: KGHSH and LQKENI. The CDR3 bases are TGTGCCAGCTCACCAGGGGGCCCCCCCGACGAAAAACTGTTTTTT. Translation: CASSPGGPPDEKLFF.